This TCR beta chain was profiled in a study of quantifying T cell responses using KT2 cells. For the study at large: cDNA was made from DNase-treated RNA using alpha and beta constant primers. A predetermined fluorescence threshold ended the second PCR, run as a qPCR. Study-wide results and limits: Very high KT2 spike-in numbers caused saturation in KT2 sequence detection. KT2 sequences were detected down to about one KT2 cell per 100,000 PBMC.

Germline V gene data show CDR1 as SGHDT and CDR2 as YYEEEE. V gave up 0 bases and J gave up 4 bases; unmatched junction bases: 3. The CDR3 sequence is 14 residues long. Unfractionated PBMC were spiked with known numbers of KT2 clone cells. Worth noting for this clonotype: The antigen remains unidentified.

The cDNA 3' end received a ligated oligonucleotide with a UMI. An equimolar mix of RC1.1 and RC1.2 primed the beta chain across TRBC1 and TRBC2. TCRdb re-analysed the UMI-ligation and nested PCR reads in MiXCR, keeping a single row per CDR3 protein. The table has fewer than 50,000 distinct CDR3 sequences, 17% seen once. This chain uses TRBV5-6 with TRBJ1-2, with 7 positions matching TRBD1. This clonotype originated in a human donor. The sequenced sample was PBMCs spiked with cells of the T cell clone KT2. The CDR3 sequence is CASSLGTGLYGYTF. In DNA, the CDR3 is TGTGCCAGCAGCTTGGGGACAGGTCTCTATGGCTACACCTTC.